A selection of T cell receptor beta chains follows, all from one sample in a study of T cell responses to AZD1222 COVID-19 vaccine. Clones were sequenced by immunoSEQ multiplex PCR, and TCRdb holds only the in-frame ones, with some missing. Of roughly 180,000 clones listed, 91% are singletons. The sample in question was peripheral blood, obtained 28 days after the second AZD1222 dose. The receptors derive from an adult who received the AZD1222 COVID-19 vaccine. CDR3s include the opening cysteine and the closing phenylalanine or tryptophan. Expanded clones get a size class; other rows say once, few or many, or leave the size out.

>-|TRBV11-3
CASSSVLREGETQYF
>-|TRBV30
CAGSPAPQGVMDTQYF
>-|TRBV21-1
CASSSLSPGQGPYEQYF
>-|TRBV7-6
CASSVAGTYEQYF
>-|TRBV28
CASRFGGAGETQYF
>-|TRBV27
CASSESQGRDTINTEAFF
>-|TRBV15
CATSRDIQGANTGELFF
>-|TRBV28
CASSSATGGSLFWPQHF
>-|TRBV5-5
CASSLDLLGDEQYF
>once|TRBV4-2
CASSQEGSGANVLTF
>-|TRBV18
CASSPPGINIQYF
>-|TRBV7-7
CASSPRPTLAYEQYF
>-|TRBV4-1
CASSASGSYEQYF
>-|TRBV6-4
CASSDLGTADTQYF
>-|TRBV7-6
CASSSYRDRHLQAFF
>-|TRBV5-1
CASSLVRASGSVEQYF
>-|TRBV30
CAWSPTWDSYEQYF
>once|TRBV24-1
CATSDWGQREAFF
>-|TRBV7-3
CASSLYGVQGDEQFF
>few|TRBV3-1/TRBV3-2
CASSQAFQGGTEAFF
>-|TRBV6-5
CASSDGLSNQPQHF
>-|TRBV14
CASSQEAAEKLFF
>-|TRBV19
CASSIGLAGGFYEQYF